This T cell receptor (beta chain) came from a study of blood T cell repertoires in COVID-19. Whole-study context: From the United States, Italy and Spain came samples of acute and convalescent COVID-19. T cells, B-cell-depleted T cells, or PBMCs provided the cDNA or gDNA that served as material.

The authors' processing: Amplification of reference gene primers provided the estimated nucleated cell counts. Clones were sequenced by immunoSEQ multiplex PCR, and TCRdb holds only the in-frame ones, with some missing. The V and J calls and the clone size are those of that table, but D and trimming were determined from the DNA. The sample lists 100,000 to 150,000 clones; about four fifths were seen once. The V end lost 5 bases, the J end lost 8 bases, and 9 bases lay between the germline ends. The CDR3 is 12 residues long. CDR1 and CDR2 from the germline V gene are SNHLY and FYNNEI. Source material: peripheral blood. The source of this sequence is a man aged 35-49 years with active or convalescent COVID-19. The J gene is TRBJ1-4, the V gene TRBV2, with unresolved D. The CDR3 bases are TGTGCCAGCAGTAGCCTTGAAGAAAAACTGTTTTTT. Translated, it gives CASSSLEEKLFF.